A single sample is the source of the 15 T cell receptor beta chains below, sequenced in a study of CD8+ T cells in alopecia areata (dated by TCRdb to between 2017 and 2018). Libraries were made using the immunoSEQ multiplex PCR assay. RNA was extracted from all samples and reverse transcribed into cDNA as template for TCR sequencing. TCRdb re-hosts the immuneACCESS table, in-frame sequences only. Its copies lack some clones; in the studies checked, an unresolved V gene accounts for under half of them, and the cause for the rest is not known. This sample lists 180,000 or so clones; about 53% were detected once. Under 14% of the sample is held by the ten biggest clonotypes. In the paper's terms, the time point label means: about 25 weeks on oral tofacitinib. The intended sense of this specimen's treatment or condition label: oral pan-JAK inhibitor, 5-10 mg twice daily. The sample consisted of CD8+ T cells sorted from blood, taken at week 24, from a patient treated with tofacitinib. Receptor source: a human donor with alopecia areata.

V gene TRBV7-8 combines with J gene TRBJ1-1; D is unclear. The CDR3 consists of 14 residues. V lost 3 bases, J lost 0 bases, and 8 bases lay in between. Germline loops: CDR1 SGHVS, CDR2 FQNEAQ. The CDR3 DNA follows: TGTGCCAGCAGCTTGGGATTCATGAACACTGAAGCTTTCTTT. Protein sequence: CASSLGFMNTEAFF.

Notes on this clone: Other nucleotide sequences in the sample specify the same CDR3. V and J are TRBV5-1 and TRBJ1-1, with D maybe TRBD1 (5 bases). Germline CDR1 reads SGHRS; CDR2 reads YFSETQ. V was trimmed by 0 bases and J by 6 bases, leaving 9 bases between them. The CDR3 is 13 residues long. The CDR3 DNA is TGCGCCAGCAGCTTGGAACCCAGGGCTGAAGCTTTCTTT. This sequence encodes CASSLEPRAEAFF.

In DNA form, the CDR3 reads TGTGCCAGCAGTGTCCGGGTATCTGGGGCCAACGTCCTGACTTTC. It codes for CASSVRVSGANVLTF. V is TRBV7-9 and J is TRBJ2-6; D gene ambiguous. CDR1 and CDR2 from the germline V gene are SEHNR and FQNEAQ (reference sequence). The CDR3 loop spans 15 amino acids. V was clipped by 6 bases and J by 1 base, with 10 bases between them.

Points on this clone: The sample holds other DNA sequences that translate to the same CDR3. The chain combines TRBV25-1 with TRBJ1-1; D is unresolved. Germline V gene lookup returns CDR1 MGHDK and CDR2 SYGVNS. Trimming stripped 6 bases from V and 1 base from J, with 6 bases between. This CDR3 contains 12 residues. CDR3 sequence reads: CASRAANTEAFF. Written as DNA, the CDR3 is TGTGCCAGCAGGGCAGCGAACACTGAAGCTTTCTTT.

As DNA, the CDR3 is TGTGCCAGTAGTATCGTTACAGACACTGAAGCTTTCTTT. Amino acid sequence: CASSIVTDTEAFF. The chain uses TRBV19 and TRBJ1-1; no clear D. CDR3 size: 13 residues. The germline gives CDR1 LNHDA, CDR2 SQIVND (reference sequence). V lost 3 bases and J lost 3, with 8 bases in between. The full variable domain, rest sourced from reference TRBV19 and TRBJ1-1, is DGGITQSPKYLFRKEGQNVTLSCEQNLNHDAMYWYRQDPGQGLRLIYYSQIVNDFQKGDIAEGYSVSREKKESFPLTVTSAQKNPTAFYLCASSIVTDTEAFFGQGTRLTVV.

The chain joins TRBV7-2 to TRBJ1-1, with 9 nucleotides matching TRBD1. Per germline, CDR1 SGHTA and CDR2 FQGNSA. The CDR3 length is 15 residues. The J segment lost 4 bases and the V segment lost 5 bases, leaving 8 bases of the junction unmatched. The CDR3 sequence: CASSPHRGLGTEAFF. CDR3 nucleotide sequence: TGTGCCAGCAGCCCTCACAGGGGGCTGGGCACTGAAGCTTTCTTT.

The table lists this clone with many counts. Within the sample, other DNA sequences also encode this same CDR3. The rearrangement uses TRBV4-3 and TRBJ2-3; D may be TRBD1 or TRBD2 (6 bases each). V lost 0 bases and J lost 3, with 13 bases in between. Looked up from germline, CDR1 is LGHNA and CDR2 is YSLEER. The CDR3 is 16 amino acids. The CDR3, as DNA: TGCGCCAGCAGCCAAGATGGTAAAGGGGGGACAGATACGCAGTATTTT. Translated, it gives CASSQDGKGGTDTQYF.

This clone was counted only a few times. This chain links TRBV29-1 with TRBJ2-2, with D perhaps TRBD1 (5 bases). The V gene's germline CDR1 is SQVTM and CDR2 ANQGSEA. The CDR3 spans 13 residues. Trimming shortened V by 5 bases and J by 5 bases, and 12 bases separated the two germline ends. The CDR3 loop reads CSVLTGVTGELFF. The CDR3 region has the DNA TGCAGCGTTTTAACAGGAGTTACCGGGGAGCTGTTTTTT.

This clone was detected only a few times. CDR3 DNA: TGCGCCAGCAGCTTGGTCGGGGGGCGCGGTGGCCAAGAGACCCAGTACTTC. It is translated as CASSLVGGRGGQETQYF. This chain connects TRBV5-1 to TRBJ2-5; possible D gene TRBD2, 7 bases. Germline-derived CDR1 and CDR2 are SGHRS and YFSETQ. Between the trimmed V and J ends, which lost 0 bases and 1 base, there was a span of 16 bases. The CDR3 loop spans 17 amino acids. The full variable domain, rest sourced from reference TRBV5-1 and TRBJ2-5, is KAGVTQTPRYLIKTRGQQVTLSCSPISGHRSVSWYQQTPGQGLQFLFEYFSETQRNKGNFPGRFSGRQFSNSRSEMNVSTLELGDSALYLCASSLVGGRGGQETQYFGPGTRLLVL.

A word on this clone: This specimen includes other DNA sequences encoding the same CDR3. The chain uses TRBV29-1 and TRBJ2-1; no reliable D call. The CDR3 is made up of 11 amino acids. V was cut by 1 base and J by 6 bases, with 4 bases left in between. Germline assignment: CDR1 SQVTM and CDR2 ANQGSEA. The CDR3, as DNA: TGCAGCGTTGAAGTACGCAATGAGCAGTTCTTC. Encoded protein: CSVEVRNEQFF.

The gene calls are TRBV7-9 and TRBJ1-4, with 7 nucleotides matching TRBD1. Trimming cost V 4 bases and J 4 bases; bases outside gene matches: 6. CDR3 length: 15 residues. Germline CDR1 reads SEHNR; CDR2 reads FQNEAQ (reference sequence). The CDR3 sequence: CASSSRGQDNEKLFF. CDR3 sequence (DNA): TGTGCCAGCAGCTCGCGAGGACAGGATAATGAAAAACTGTTTTTT. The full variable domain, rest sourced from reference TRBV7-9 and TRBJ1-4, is DTGVSQNPRHKITKRGQNVTFRCDPISEHNRLYWYRQTLGQGPEFLTYFQNEAQLEKSRLLSDRFSAERPKGSFSTLEIQRTEQGDSAMYLCASSSRGQDNEKLFFGSGTQLSVL.

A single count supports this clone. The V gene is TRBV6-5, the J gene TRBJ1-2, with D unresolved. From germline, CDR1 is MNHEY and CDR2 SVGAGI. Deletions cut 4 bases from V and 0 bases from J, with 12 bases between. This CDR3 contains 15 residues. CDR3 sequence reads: CASSSHEFANYGYTF. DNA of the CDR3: TGTGCCAGCAGTTCGCATGAATTTGCTAACTATGGCTACACCTTC.

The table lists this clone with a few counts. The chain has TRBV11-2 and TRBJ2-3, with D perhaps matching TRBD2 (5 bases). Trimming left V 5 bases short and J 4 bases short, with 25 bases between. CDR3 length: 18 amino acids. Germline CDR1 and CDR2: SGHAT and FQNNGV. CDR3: CASSEDPGQIMRADTQYF. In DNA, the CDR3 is TGTGCCAGCAGCGAGGATCCGGGCCAAATTATGAGGGCAGATACGCAGTATTTT.

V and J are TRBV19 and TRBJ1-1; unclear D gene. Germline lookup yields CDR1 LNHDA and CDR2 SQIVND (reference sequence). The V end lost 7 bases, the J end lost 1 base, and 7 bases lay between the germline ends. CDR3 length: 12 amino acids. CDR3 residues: CASMVGNTEAFF. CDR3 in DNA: TGTGCCAGTATGGTTGGGAACACTGAAGCTTTCTTT.

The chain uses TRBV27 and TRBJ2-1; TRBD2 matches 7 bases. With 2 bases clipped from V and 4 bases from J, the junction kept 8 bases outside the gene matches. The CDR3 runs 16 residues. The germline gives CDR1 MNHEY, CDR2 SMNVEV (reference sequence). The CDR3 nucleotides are TGTGCCAGCAGTTTAAGTCGGGGGGTCGGATACAATGAGCAGTTCTTC. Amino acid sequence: CASSLSRGVGYNEQFF.